This T cell receptor beta chain came from a study of blood T cells in healthy people across ages. At the level of the study: Through template switching, about one barcoded beta molecule was captured per two T cells, as measured in model experiments.

The second PCR ran roughly 6 to 12 cycles with a sample-barcoded 5' primer and J-beta primers. Using its own MiXCR run on the 5' RACE reads, TCRdb lists one record per CDR3 protein. Here the sample spans hundreds of thousands of distinct CDR3 sequences, roughly three fifths being singletons. Germline V lookup: CDR1 DFQATT, CDR2 SNEGSKA (reference sequence). V shed 6 bases and J 4 bases; nucleotides not matched to a gene: 13. This CDR3 has 16 residues. The receptor comes from a man aged 35 to 55 in good health. V and J are TRBV20-1 and TRBJ2-5, with 11 bases that match TRBD2. The sample taken for sequencing was blood. The CDR3 bases are TGCAGTGCCGAACGAGTAGCGGGGGGGCCTGGAGAGACCCAGTACTTC. Translated: CSAERVAGGPGETQYF.